Below are 20 T cell receptor beta chains sequenced from a single sample in a study of T cell changes during pregnancy in multiple sclerosis. Only in-frame clones appear in the TCRdb table, and some are missing; sequencing was by immunoSEQ multiplex PCR. The data contain tens of thousands of clones, roughly nine tenths of them seen just once; the ten biggest clones take up 0.58%. Sequencing used CD4+ T cells from peripheral blood mononuclear cells, obtained in the first trimester of pregnancy. The origin of the receptors is a female donor with multiple sclerosis, enrolled in a pregnancy study.

This chain uses TRBV30 with TRBJ2-1; 9 bases line up with TRBD2. Germline V gives CDR1 GTSNPN, CDR2 SVGIG (reference sequence). The J segment lost 8 bases and the V segment lost 2 bases, leaving 7 bases of the junction unmatched. CDR3 length equals 14 residues. The CDR3 sequence: CAWSWDSGSDEQFF. In DNA, the CDR3 is TGTGCCTGGAGTTGGGATAGCGGGAGTGATGAGCAGTTCTTC.

The J gene is TRBJ2-3, the V gene TRBV5-1; weak D call: TRBD1 (6 bases). With 0 bases removed from V and 5 bases from J, the gap between germline ends came to 10 bases. The germline gives CDR1 SGHRS, CDR2 YFSETQ. The CDR3 loop spans 14 amino acids. CDR3 nucleotide sequence: TGCGCCAGCAGCTTGGAGGACAGTAGAGATACGCAGTATTTT. Amino acid sequence: CASSLEDSRDTQYF.

This chain connects TRBV6-1 to TRBJ1-3, with D possibly TRBD1 on 5 matching bases. There are 16 residues in the CDR3. In germline, CDR1 is MNHNS, CDR2 SASEGT. Trimming removed 4 bases at V and 0 bases at J, with 13 bases between. The CDR3 is CASSGGLGNSGNTIYF. Here the CDR3 DNA reads TGTGCCAGCAGTGGGGGACTGGGAAACTCTGGAAACACCATATATTTT.

The chain recombines TRBV6-5 with TRBJ2-1; TRBD2 aligns across 8 bases. Germline CDR1 MNHEY, CDR2 SVGAGI. The CDR3 totals 15 residues. V lost 5 bases to trimming and J lost 6 bases; unmatched junction nucleotides: 9. This CDR3 is CASSLLEREINEQFF. In DNA form, the CDR3 reads TGTGCCAGCAGTCTCTTAGAGCGGGAGATCAATGAGCAGTTCTTC.

The rearrangement links TRBV6-5 to TRBJ1-2, with TRBD1 as a possible D gene (5 bases). V was trimmed by 7 bases and J by 4 bases, leaving 13 bases between them. The CDR3 has 13 amino acids. Germline V CDR1 and CDR2: MNHEY, SVGAGI. DNA for the CDR3: TGTGCCAGCACAGGGCCGAACGTCTATGGCTACACCTTC. Its translation: CASTGPNVYGYTF.

This chain joins TRBV30 and TRBJ1-3, with a weak D call TRBD1 (6 bases). Germline CDR1 reads GTSNPN; CDR2 reads SVGIG (reference sequence). With 2 bases removed from V and 4 bases from J, the gap between germline ends came to 6 bases. The CDR3 extends over 12 amino acids. CDR3 region: CAWSQGGNTIYF. In nucleotides, the CDR3 is TGTGCCTGGAGTCAGGGGGGAAACACCATATATTTT.

The chain is built from TRBV28 and TRBJ1-3; weak D call: TRBD1 (5 bases). CDR1 is MDHEN, CDR2 SYDVKM, per germline. V was shortened by 3 bases and J by 0 bases, with 9 bases between the two germline ends. This CDR3 spans 15 amino acids. The CDR3 DNA reads as TGTGCCAGCAGTTTGGGGCGCCGCTCTGGAAACACCATATATTTT. The encoded protein is CASSLGRRSGNTIYF.

In this sample, this clone turned up once. J is TRBJ1-5 and V is TRBV28; TRBD1 is a possible D gene (6 bases). Germline V gives CDR1 MDHEN, CDR2 SYDVKM. This CDR3 has 15 amino acids. Trimming removed 5 bases at V and 7 bases at J, with 18 bases between. CDR3: CASSHRQGFWQPQHF. The DNA of the CDR3 is TGTGCCAGCAGTCACCGCCAGGGGTTTTGGCAGCCCCAGCATTTT.

The chain links TRBV19 to TRBJ1-5; 8 bases line up with TRBD1. Trimming at V came to 10 bases and at J to 1 base, leaving 6 bases not matched to a gene. Germline V gene lookup returns CDR1 LNHDA and CDR2 SQIVND (reference sequence). CDR3 length equals 14 residues. CDR3 sequence (DNA): TGTGCCATTTCGGACAGGGCGAGCAATCAGCCCCAGCATTTT. Translating it yields CAISDRASNQPQHF.

The chain is built from TRBV7-6 and TRBJ1-1, with 8 positions matching TRBD1. Germline CDR1 SGHVS, CDR2 FNYEAQ. The CDR3 extends over 16 amino acids. The J segment lost 4 bases and the V segment lost 0 bases, leaving 7 bases of the junction unmatched. CDR3 bases: TGTGCCAGCAGCTTAGCCTCAGGGGGCGCGAGCACTGAAGCTTTCTTT. It yields the protein CASSLASGGASTEAFF. Complete variable domain (other parts from reference TRBV7-6 and TRBJ1-1): GAGVSQSPRYKVTKRGQDVALRCDPISGHVSLYWYRQALGQGPEFLTYFNYEAQQDKSGLPNDRFSAERPEGSISTLTIQRTEQRDSAMYRCASSLASGGASTEAFFGQGTRLTVV.

The chain has TRBV6-5 and TRBJ1-3, with TRBD1 identical over 7 bases. V was pared by 6 bases and J by 0 bases, with 5 bases of the junction left unmatched. CDR1 and CDR2 from the germline V gene are MNHEY and SVGAGI. This CDR3 has 15 amino acids. The CDR3, as DNA: TGTGCCAGCAGACTGGACAGGAGCTCTGGAAACACCATATATTTT. Translating it yields CASRLDRSSGNTIYF.

This rearrangement joins TRBV27 to TRBJ2-1; TRBD2 matches at 13 bases. This CDR3 is 14 amino acids long. Germline V gives CDR1 MNHEY, CDR2 SMNVEV (reference sequence). The V and J ends lost 5 bases and 8 bases, in that order; junction bases with no gene match: 3. CDR3 sequence (DNA): TGTGCCAGCAGTAGGACTAGCGGGAGAGATGAGCAGTTCTTC. Its protein is CASSRTSGRDEQFF.

This chain connects TRBV4-1 to TRBJ2-1, with D maybe TRBD1 (5 bases). V shed 5 bases and J shed 4 bases, with 12 bases lying between them. This CDR3 region has 14 residues. The V gene's germline CDR1 is MGHRA and CDR2 YSYEKL. CDR3 nucleotide sequence: TGCGCCAGCAGCAAAGGGGCGCTGTACAATGAGCAGTTCTTC. Encoded protein: CASSKGALYNEQFF.

The V and J genes are TRBV6-1 and TRBJ2-7, with D possibly matching TRBD1 (6 bases). The CDR3 consists of 17 residues. Germline assignment: CDR1 MNHNS and CDR2 SASEGT. With 4 bases removed from V and 2 bases from J, the gap between germline ends came to 21 bases. The CDR3 DNA reads TGTGCCAGCAGTGCTACATTCTCCGGGACACGACCCTACGAGCAGTACTTC. Translated: CASSATFSGTRPYEQYF.

This rearrangement joins TRBV29-1 to TRBJ2-1; 10 bases match TRBD2. Germline values: CDR1 SQVTM, CDR2 ANQGSEA. Unmatched junction bases numbered 2, after V lost 5 bases and J lost 4 bases. The CDR3 extends over 13 amino acids. This CDR3 reads CSVRTSGYNEQFF. CDR3 DNA sequence: TGCAGCGTTCGGACTAGCGGTTACAATGAGCAGTTCTTC.

J is TRBJ2-3 and V is TRBV5-4, with 14 bases matching TRBD2. This CDR3 region has 15 residues. Germline values: CDR1 SGHNT, CDR2 YYREEE (reference sequence). V was clipped by 3 bases and J by 5 bases; unmatched bases: 2. The CDR3 coding sequence is TGTGCCAGCAGCTGGGGGACTAGCGGGAGAGATACGCAGTATTTT. Its translation: CASSWGTSGRDTQYF.

The chain joins TRBV27 to TRBJ1-2, with a tentative D call TRBD1 (5 bases). Trimming cost V 5 bases and J 3 bases, with 22 bases left between them. This CDR3 has 17 amino acids. Germline values: CDR1 MNHEY, CDR2 SMNVEV (reference sequence). Here the CDR3 reads CASSPLAGGTKYYGYTF. The CDR3 DNA is TGTGCCAGCAGTCCTCTAGCGGGGGGTACGAAATACTATGGCTACACCTTC.

The chain joins TRBV5-1 to TRBJ1-3, with 7 bases matching TRBD1. V lost 0 bases to trimming and J lost 4 bases; unmatched junction nucleotides: 10. Per the germline V gene, CDR1 is SGHRS and CDR2 is YFSETQ. The CDR3 sequence is 17 residues long. The CDR3 loop reads CASSLGGQALGGNTIYF. DNA of the CDR3: TGCGCCAGCAGCTTGGGCGGACAGGCCCTGGGAGGAAACACCATATATTTT.

The chain has TRBV6-4 and TRBJ2-7; 8 bases map to TRBD2. Unmatched junction bases numbered 8, after V lost 4 bases and J lost 0 bases. The CDR3 consists of 16 residues. Germline assignment: CDR1 MRHNA and CDR2 SNTAGT. The CDR3 DNA reads as TGTGCCAGCAGTGGTGGCCGGCTAGCGGGCTCCTACGAGCAGTACTTC. Translating gives CASSGGRLAGSYEQYF.

This clone appeared a single time. The chain couples TRBV19 to TRBJ1-4, with 7 nucleotides matching TRBD1. Germline V gives CDR1 LNHDA, CDR2 SQIVND (reference sequence). J gave up 2 bases and V 7 bases, and 1 base lay outside the gene matches. CDR3 length: 13 amino acids. The CDR3: CASKGQTNEKLFF. CDR3 nucleotide sequence: TGTGCCAGTAAGGGACAGACTAATGAAAAACTGTTTTTT.